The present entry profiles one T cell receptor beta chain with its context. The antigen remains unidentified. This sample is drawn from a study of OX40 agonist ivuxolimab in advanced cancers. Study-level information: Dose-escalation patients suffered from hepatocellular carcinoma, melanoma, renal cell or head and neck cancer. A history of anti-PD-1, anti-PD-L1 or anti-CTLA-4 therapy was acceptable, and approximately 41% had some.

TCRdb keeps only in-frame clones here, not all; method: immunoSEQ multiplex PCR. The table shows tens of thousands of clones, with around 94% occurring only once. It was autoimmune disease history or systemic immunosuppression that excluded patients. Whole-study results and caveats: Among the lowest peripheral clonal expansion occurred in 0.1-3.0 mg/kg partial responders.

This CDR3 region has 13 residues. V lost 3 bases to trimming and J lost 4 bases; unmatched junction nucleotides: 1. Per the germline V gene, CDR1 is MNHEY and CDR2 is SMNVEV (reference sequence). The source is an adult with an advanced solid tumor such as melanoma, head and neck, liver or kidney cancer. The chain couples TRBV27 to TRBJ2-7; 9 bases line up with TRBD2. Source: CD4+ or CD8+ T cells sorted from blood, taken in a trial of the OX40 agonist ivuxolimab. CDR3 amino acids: CASSLTSGYEQYF. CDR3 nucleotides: TGTGCCAGCAGTTTGACTAGCGGTTACGAGCAGTACTTC.